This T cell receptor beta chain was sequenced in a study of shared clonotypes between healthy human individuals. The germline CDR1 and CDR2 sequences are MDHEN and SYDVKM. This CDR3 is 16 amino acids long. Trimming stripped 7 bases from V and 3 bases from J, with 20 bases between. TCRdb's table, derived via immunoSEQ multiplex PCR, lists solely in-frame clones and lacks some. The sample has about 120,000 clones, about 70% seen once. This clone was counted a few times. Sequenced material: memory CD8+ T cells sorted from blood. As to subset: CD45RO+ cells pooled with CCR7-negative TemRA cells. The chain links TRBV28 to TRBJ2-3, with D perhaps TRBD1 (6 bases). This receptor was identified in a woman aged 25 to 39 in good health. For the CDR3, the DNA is TGTGCCAGCAAGGGCCGGGACATCAGAATTACAGATACGCAGTATTTT. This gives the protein CASKGRDIRITDTQYF.